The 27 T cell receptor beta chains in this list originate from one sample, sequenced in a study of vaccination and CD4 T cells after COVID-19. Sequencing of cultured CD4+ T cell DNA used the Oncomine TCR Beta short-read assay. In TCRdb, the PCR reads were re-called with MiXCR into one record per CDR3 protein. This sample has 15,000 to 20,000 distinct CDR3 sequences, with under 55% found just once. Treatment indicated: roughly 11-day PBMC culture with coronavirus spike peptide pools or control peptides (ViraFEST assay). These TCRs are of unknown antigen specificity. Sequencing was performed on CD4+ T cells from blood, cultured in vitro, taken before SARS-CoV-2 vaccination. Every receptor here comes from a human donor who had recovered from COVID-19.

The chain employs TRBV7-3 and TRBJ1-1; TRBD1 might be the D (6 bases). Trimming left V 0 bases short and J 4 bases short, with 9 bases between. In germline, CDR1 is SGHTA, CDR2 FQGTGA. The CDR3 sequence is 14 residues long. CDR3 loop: CASSLTGAGTEAFF. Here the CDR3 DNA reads TGTGCCAGCAGCTTAACGGGGGCAGGCACTGAAGCTTTCTTT.

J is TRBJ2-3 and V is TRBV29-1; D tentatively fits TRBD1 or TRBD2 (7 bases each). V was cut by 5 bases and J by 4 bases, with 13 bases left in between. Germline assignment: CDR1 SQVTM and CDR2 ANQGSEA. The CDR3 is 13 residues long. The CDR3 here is CSVQQGGADTQYF. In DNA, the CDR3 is TGCAGCGTTCAGCAGGGGGGGGCAGATACGCAGTATTTT.

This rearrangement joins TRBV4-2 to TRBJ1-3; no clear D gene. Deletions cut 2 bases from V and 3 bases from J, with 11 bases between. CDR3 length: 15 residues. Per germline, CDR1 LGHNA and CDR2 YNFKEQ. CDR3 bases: TGTGCCAGCAGCCAATTCGAGCGGGGTGGAAACACCATATATTTT. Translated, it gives CASSQFERGGNTIYF.

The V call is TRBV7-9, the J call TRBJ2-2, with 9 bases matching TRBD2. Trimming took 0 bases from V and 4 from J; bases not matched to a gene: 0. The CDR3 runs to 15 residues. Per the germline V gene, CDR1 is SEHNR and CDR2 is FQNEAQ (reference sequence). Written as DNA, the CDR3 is TGTGCCAGCAGCTTAGCGACTAGCGGCACCGGGGAGCTGTTTTTT. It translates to CASSLATSGTGELFF. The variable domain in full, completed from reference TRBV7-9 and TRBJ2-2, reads DTGVSQNPRHKITKRGQNVTFRCDPISEHNRLYWYRQTLGQGPEFLTYFQNEAQLEKSRLLSDRFSAERPKGSFSTLEIQRTEQGDSAMYLCASSLATSGTGELFFGEGSRLTVL.

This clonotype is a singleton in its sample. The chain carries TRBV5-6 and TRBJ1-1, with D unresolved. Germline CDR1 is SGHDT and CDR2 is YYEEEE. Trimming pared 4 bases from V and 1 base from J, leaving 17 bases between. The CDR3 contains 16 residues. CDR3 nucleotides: TGTGCCAGCAGCCCACGAAAACTGGTACGGAACACTGAAGCTTTCTTT. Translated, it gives CASSPRKLVRNTEAFF.

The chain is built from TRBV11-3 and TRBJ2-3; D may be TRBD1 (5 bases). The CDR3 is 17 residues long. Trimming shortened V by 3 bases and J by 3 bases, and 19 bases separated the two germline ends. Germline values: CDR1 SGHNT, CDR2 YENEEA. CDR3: CASSFWDLGHWTDTQYF. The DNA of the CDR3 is TGTGCCAGCAGCTTTTGGGATTTAGGACACTGGACAGATACGCAGTATTTT.

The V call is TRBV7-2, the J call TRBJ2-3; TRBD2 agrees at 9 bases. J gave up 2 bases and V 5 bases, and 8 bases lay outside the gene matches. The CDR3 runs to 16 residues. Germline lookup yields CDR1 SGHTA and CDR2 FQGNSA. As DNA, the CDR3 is TGTGCCAGCAGCCCACGGTTAGCGGGAGACACAGATACGCAGTATTTT. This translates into CASSPRLAGDTDTQYF. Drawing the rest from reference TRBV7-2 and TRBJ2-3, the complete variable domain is GAGVSQSPSNKVTEKGKDVELRCDPISGHTALYWYRQSLGQGLEFLIYFQGNSAPDKSGLPSDRFSAERTGGSVSTLTIQRTQQEDSAVYLCASSPRLAGDTDTQYFGPGTRLTVL.

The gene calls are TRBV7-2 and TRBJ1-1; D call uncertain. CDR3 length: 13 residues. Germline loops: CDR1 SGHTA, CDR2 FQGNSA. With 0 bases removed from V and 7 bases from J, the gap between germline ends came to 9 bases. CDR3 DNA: TGTGCCAGCAGCTTAGCGGGGATTGTTGAAGCTTTCTTT. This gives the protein CASSLAGIVEAFF.

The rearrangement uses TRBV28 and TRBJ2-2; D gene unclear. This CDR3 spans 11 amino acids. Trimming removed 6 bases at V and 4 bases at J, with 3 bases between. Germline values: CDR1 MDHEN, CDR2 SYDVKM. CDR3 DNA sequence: TGTGCCAGCAGCCTCACCGGGGAGCTGTTTTTT. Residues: CASSLTGELFF.

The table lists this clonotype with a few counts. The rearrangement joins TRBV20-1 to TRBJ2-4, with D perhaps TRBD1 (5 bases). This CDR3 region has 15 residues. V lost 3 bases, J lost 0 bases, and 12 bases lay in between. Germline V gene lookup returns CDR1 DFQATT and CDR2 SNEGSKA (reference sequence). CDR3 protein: CSASPTALAKNIQYF. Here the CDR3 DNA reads TGCAGTGCTAGCCCGACAGCACTAGCCAAAAACATTCAGTACTTC.

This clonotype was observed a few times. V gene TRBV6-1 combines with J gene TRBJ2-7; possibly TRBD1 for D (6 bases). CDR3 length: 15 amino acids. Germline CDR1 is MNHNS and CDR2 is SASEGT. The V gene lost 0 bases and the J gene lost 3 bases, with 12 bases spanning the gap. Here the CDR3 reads CASSEALTGFYEQYF. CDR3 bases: TGTGCCAGCAGTGAAGCTCTTACAGGGTTCTACGAGCAGTACTTC.

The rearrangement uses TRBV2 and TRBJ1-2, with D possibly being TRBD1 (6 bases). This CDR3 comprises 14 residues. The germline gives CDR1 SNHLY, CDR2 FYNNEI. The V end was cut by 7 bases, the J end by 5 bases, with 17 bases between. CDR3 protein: CASTLDSDHYGYTF. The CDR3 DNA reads TGTGCCAGCACCTTGGACAGCGATCATTATGGCTACACCTTC.

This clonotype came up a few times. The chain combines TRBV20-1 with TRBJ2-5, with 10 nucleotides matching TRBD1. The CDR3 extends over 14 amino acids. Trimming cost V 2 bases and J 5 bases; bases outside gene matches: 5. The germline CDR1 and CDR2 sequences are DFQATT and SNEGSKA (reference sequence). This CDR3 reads CSARRQGARETQYF. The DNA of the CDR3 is TGCAGTGCTAGAAGACAGGGGGCGAGGGAGACCCAGTACTTC.

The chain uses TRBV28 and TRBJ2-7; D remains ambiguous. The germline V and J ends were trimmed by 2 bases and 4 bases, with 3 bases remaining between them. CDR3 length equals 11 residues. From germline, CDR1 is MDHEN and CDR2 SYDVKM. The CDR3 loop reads CASSLKYEQYF. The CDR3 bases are TGTGCCAGCAGTTTAAAGTACGAGCAGTACTTC. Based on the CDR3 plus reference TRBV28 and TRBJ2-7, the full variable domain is DVKVTQSSRYLVKRTGEKVFLECVQDMDHENMFWYRQDPGLGLRLIYFSYDVKMKEKGDIPEGYSVSREKKERFSLILESASTNQTSMYLCASSLKYEQYFGPGTRLTVT.

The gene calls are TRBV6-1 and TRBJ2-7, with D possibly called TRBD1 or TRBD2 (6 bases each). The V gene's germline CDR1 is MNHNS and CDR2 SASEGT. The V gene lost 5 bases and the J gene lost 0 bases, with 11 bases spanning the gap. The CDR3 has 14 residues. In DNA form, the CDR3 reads TGTGCCAGCAGTCGGGGGCCCCTCTCCTACGAGCAGTACTTC. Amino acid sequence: CASSRGPLSYEQYF.

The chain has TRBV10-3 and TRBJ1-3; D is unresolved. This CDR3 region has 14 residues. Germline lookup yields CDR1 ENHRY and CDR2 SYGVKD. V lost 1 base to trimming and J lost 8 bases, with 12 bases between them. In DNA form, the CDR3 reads TGTGCCATCAGTGAGTTCCATGACACAGACACCATATATTTT. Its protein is CAISEFHDTDTIYF.

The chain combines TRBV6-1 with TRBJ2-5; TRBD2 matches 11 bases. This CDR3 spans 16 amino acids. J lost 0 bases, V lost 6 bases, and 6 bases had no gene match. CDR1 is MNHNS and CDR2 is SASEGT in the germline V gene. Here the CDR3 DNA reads TGTGCCAGCAGATTAGCGGGAGGGCCTAACCAAGAGACCCAGTACTTC. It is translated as CASRLAGGPNQETQYF.

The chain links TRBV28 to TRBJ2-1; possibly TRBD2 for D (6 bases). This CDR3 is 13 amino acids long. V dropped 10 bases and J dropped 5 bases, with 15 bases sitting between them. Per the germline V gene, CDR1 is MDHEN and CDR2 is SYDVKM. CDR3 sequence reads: CANRDSRNNEQFF. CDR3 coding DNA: TGTGCCAACCGGGACTCCCGGAACAATGAGCAGTTCTTC.

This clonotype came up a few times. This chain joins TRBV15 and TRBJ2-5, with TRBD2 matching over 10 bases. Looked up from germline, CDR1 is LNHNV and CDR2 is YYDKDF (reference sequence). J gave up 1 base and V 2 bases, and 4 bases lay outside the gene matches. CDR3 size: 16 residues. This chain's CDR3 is CATSRSRTSGQETQYF. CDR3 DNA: TGTGCCACCAGCAGAAGCCGGACTAGCGGCCAAGAGACCCAGTACTTC.

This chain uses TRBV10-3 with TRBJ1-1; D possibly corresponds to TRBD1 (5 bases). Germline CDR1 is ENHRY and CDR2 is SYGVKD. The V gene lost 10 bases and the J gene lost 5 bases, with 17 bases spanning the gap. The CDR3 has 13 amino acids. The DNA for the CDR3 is TGTGCCACCGGGACCCTCTCGGGGACTGAAGCTTTCTTT. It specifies CATGTLSGTEAFF.

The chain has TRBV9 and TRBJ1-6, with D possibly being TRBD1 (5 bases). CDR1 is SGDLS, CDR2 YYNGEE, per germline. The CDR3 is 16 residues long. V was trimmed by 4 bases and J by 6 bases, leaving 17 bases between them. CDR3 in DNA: TGTGCCAGCAGCACCGCCCCGGGGACCCGTAATTCACCCCTCCACTTT. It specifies CASSTAPGTRNSPLHF.

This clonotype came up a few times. In DNA, the CDR3 is TGTGCCAGCAGGCGGACAGACAAGAACACTGAAGCTTTCTTT. Amino acids: CASRRTDKNTEAFF. The V and J genes are TRBV6-1 and TRBJ1-1; D is perhaps TRBD1 (6 bases). The CDR3 has 14 residues. The V end was cut by 6 bases, the J end by 1 base, with 12 bases between. CDR1 is MNHNS, CDR2 SASEGT, per germline.

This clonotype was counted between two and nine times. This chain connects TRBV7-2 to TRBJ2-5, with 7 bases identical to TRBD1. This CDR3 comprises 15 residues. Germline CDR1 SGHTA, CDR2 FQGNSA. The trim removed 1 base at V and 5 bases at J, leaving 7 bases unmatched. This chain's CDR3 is CASSLDGRGMETQYF. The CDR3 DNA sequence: TGTGCCAGCAGCTTAGACGGCAGGGGGATGGAGACCCAGTACTTC. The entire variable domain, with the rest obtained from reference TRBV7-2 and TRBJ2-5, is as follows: GAGVSQSPSNKVTEKGKDVELRCDPISGHTALYWYRQSLGQGLEFLIYFQGNSAPDKSGLPSDRFSAERTGGSVSTLTIQRTQQEDSAVYLCASSLDGRGMETQYFGPGTRLLVL.

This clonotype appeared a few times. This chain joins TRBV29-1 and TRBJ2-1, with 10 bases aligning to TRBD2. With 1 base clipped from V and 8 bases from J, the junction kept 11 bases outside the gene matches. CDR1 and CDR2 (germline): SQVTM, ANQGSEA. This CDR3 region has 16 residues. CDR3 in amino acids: CSVEAGLAGDGDEQFF. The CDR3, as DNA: TGCAGCGTTGAAGCGGGGCTAGCGGGAGACGGGGATGAGCAGTTCTTC.

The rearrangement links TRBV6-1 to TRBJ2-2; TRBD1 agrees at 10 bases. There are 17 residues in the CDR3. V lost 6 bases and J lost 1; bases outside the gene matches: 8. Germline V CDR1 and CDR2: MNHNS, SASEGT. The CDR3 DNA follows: TGTGCCAGCAGGAAGACAGGGGGCCCTCGGAACACCGGGGAGCTGTTTTTT. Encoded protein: CASRKTGGPRNTGELFF.

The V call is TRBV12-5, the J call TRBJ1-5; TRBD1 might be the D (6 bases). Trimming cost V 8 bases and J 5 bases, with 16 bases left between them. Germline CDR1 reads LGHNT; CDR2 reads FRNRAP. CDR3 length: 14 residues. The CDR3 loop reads CASRPTGNHQPQHF. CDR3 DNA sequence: TGTGCTAGTCGGCCTACAGGGAATCATCAGCCCCAGCATTTT.

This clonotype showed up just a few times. CDR3 sequence reads: CASSLVGVAGPYEQYF. The CDR3 coding sequence is TGTGCCAGCAGCTTAGTGGGGGTAGCGGGCCCCTACGAGCAGTACTTC. The chain has TRBV7-8 and TRBJ2-7; TRBD2 matches at 7 bases. V shed 1 base and J 2 bases; nucleotides not matched to a gene: 8. Germline V gene data show CDR1 as SGHVS and CDR2 as FQNEAQ. The CDR3 loop spans 16 amino acids.